This T cell receptor (beta chain) was identified in a study of T cell repertoires in cytomegalovirus infection. Study in general: Signatures in public TCR beta sequences pointed to both CMV infection and matching HLA type. Study-wide findings and caveats: Summed frequency of shared TCR beta families picked out CMV carriers who also had the relevant HLA. HLA-C-restricted CMV-specific TCR beta clonotypes were dominant in the ex vivo response.

A few counts support this clonotype. Its antigen is as yet unknown. TCRdb reprocessed the reads via MiXCR and lists one record per CDR3 protein. The sample shows about 180,000 distinct CDR3 sequences, 17% of them seen only once. Germline values: CDR1 SEHNR, CDR2 FQNEAQ (reference sequence). V was cut by 5 bases and J by 2 bases, with 10 bases left in between. The CDR3 totals 14 residues. Sequenced sample: CD8+ T cells from PBMCs. This sequence was found in a human donor in good health (CMV status not recorded). Some clones in this sample may be carry-over from other donors' samples. The chain uses TRBV7-9 and TRBJ1-3; maybe TRBD1 (5 bases). The CDR3: CASSGRGAGNTIYF. CDR3 sequence (DNA): TGTGCCAGCAGCGGCCGGGGGGCTGGAAACACCATATATTTT. The variable domain in full, completed from reference TRBV7-9 and TRBJ1-3, reads DTGVSQNPRHKITKRGQNVTFRCDPISEHNRLYWYRQTLGQGPEFLTYFQNEAQLEKSRLLSDRFSAERPKGSFSTLEIQRTEQGDSAMYLCASSGRGAGNTIYFGEGSWLTVV.